These 23 T cell receptor beta chains were sequenced from one sample in a study of T cell repertoires in cytomegalovirus infection. TCRdb re-analysed the reads in MiXCR, keeping a single row per CDR3 protein. Of hundreds of thousands of distinct CDR3 sequences listed, around 35% were seen once; the top ten hold 15% to 20%. These receptors' targets are unknown. The material was cultured PBMCs, obtained from culture after CMV antigen stimulation. The receptors were gathered from a human donor in good health (CMV status not recorded). Some clones in this sample may be carry-over from other donors' samples.

The CDR3 is CAWSASNEQFF. The CDR3 DNA sequence: TGTGCCTGGAGTGCCTCCAATGAGCAGTTCTTC. The V gene is TRBV30, the J gene TRBJ2-1; D gene unclear. The V gene lost 1 base and the J gene lost 6 bases, with 4 bases spanning the gap. Germline-derived CDR1 and CDR2 are GTSNPN and SVGIG (reference sequence). The CDR3 sequence is 11 residues long.

This clonotype showed up just a few times. V and J are TRBV7-2 and TRBJ2-1, with TRBD2 matching 12 bases. This CDR3 has 15 residues. Germline V lookup: CDR1 SGHTA, CDR2 FQGNSA. V was clipped by 5 bases and J by 6 bases; unmatched bases: 5. The CDR3: CASSIGLAGLNEQFF. As DNA, the CDR3 is TGTGCCAGCAGCATCGGACTAGCGGGACTCAATGAGCAGTTCTTC.

The sample holds a few counts of this clonotype. The chain combines TRBV5-6 with TRBJ1-1, with TRBD1 matching 9 bases. This CDR3 has 16 amino acids. Germline assignment: CDR1 SGHDT and CDR2 YYEEEE. V trimming: 4 bases; J trimming: 1 base; junction bases outside the gene matches: 8. For the CDR3, the DNA is TGTGCCAGCAGCCCGGGGACAGGGTCGGGGAACACTGAAGCTTTCTTT. It codes for CASSPGTGSGNTEAFF.

This chain connects TRBV4-2 to TRBJ2-5; D gene ambiguous. The CDR3 consists of 14 residues. Trimming took off 0 bases at V and 4 bases at J, with 9 bases between the two ends. Germline V gene lookup returns CDR1 LGHNA and CDR2 YNFKEQ. The chain's CDR3 is CASSQEIAGETQYF. The DNA of the CDR3 is TGTGCCAGCAGCCAAGAGATAGCCGGAGAGACCCAGTACTTC.

The chain uses TRBV7-2 and TRBJ1-2, with 10 bases aligning to TRBD1. This CDR3 has 15 residues. The V segment lost 3 bases and the J segment 3 bases; nucleotides outside the gene matches: 4. CDR1 is SGHTA, CDR2 FQGNSA, per germline. The CDR3 loop is CASSFGTGAYYGYTF. The CDR3 coding sequence is TGTGCCAGCAGCTTTGGGACAGGGGCTTACTATGGCTACACCTTC.

The CDR3 spells CASSPPAGTSGTGELFF. In DNA form, the CDR3 reads TGTGCCAGCAGCCCTCCGGCCGGGACTAGCGGAACCGGGGAGCTGTTTTTT. This sequence joins TRBV7-2 and TRBJ2-2; 11 bases fit TRBD2. The CDR3 is made up of 17 amino acids. V lost 5 bases to trimming and J lost 5 bases; unmatched junction nucleotides: 10. Germline V gives CDR1 SGHTA, CDR2 FQGNSA.

The rearrangement joins TRBV6-1 to TRBJ2-7; D may correspond to TRBD1 or TRBD2 (5 bases each). CDR3 length: 13 amino acids. Germline CDR1 is MNHNS and CDR2 is SASEGT. Trimming shortened V by 1 base and J by 7 bases, and 11 bases separated the two germline ends. The CDR3 DNA sequence: TGTGCCAGCAGTGAAGTCCTAGCAGGGGAGCAGTACTTC. It translates to CASSEVLAGEQYF.

The chain is built from TRBV10-2 and TRBJ1-5; D is undetermined. The CDR3 runs 13 residues. In germline, CDR1 is WSHSY, CDR2 SAAADI. Trimming took 6 bases from V and 0 from J, leaving 6 bases between them. The CDR3 loop reads CASRSNSNQPQHF. The CDR3 nucleotides read TGCGCCAGCAGATCAAATAGCAATCAGCCCCAGCATTTT.

The V and J genes are TRBV4-3 and TRBJ2-7; 8 bases are shared with TRBD2. CDR3 length equals 14 residues. V shed 4 bases and J 7 bases; nucleotides not matched to a gene: 9. Germline assignment: CDR1 LGHNA and CDR2 YSLEER. The chain's CDR3 is CASSPGGGRIEQYF. DNA for the CDR3: TGCGCCAGCAGCCCCGGCGGCGGGAGGATTGAGCAGTACTTC.

The chain is built from TRBV6-1 and TRBJ1-1; 9 bases are a match to TRBD1. Trimming removed 10 bases from V and 7 bases from J; junction bases left unmatched: 19. The CDR3 has 16 amino acids. Germline V gene lookup returns CDR1 MNHNS and CDR2 SASEGT. The CDR3, as DNA: TGTGCCACCAGCAGGGGTTACAGGACAGGGGCTGTTGAAGCTTTCTTT. Translation: CATSRGYRTGAVEAFF.

This clonotype was counted once. CDR3 loop: CASSRGEEHTIYF. As DNA, the CDR3 is TGTGCCAGCAGTCGCGGAGAGGAGCACACCATATATTTT. The rearrangement uses TRBV6-5 and TRBJ1-3, with D hard to call. The ends were cut back, 5 bases at V and 8 bases at J, with 13 bases in the middle. Germline V CDR1 and CDR2: MNHEY, SVGAGI. CDR3 size: 13 residues.

This clonotype was seen a handful of times. This chain joins TRBV7-2 and TRBJ2-7; 9 bases align to TRBD2. This CDR3 spans 15 amino acids. CDR1 and CDR2 (germline): SGHTA, FQGNSA. Unmatched junction bases numbered 9, after V lost 2 bases and J lost 7 bases. The CDR3 DNA sequence: TGTGCCAGCAGCTTACAAGCTAGCGGGATTGGGGAGCAGTACTTC. Encoded protein: CASSLQASGIGEQYF.

This sequence joins TRBV19 and TRBJ1-5; the D gene is possibly TRBD1 (5 bases). The CDR3 spans 15 residues. Looked up from germline, CDR1 is LNHDA and CDR2 is SQIVND (reference sequence). With 2 bases removed from V and 5 bases from J, the gap between germline ends came to 13 bases. As DNA, the CDR3 is TGTGCCAGTAGTATAATGGGGGAATGGGATCAGCCCCAGCATTTT. Translated, it gives CASSIMGEWDQPQHF.

This clonotype was detected ten times or more. The chain is built from TRBV7-2 and TRBJ2-3, with unresolved D. The ends were cut back, 1 base at V and 6 bases at J, with 14 bases in the middle. Germline V gene lookup returns CDR1 SGHTA and CDR2 FQGNSA. The CDR3 loop spans 15 amino acids. This CDR3 is CASSLVGQDGDTQYF. The CDR3 bases are TGTGCCAGCAGCTTAGTAGGGCAGGATGGGGATACGCAGTATTTT.

This clonotype was seen a handful of times. V is TRBV5-1 and J is TRBJ1-4, with 7 bases aligning to TRBD1. This CDR3 is 14 amino acids long. CDR1 is SGHRS, CDR2 YFSETQ, per germline. V lost 6 bases and J lost 6; bases outside the gene matches: 8. DNA for the CDR3: TGCGCCAGCATGGAACAGGGGCCGGATGAAAAACTGTTTTTT. The encoded protein is CASMEQGPDEKLFF. Supplemented by reference TRBV5-1 and TRBJ1-4, the full variable domain reads KAGVTQTPRYLIKTRGQQVTLSCSPISGHRSVSWYQQTPGQGLQFLFEYFSETQRNKGNFPGRFSGRQFSNSRSEMNVSTLELGDSALYLCASMEQGPDEKLFFGSGTQLSVL.

This clonotype was detected once. The CDR3 bases are TGTGCCAGCAGCGGGACTAGCGGCCCATGGGGCAATGAGCAGTTCTTC. It translates to CASSGTSGPWGNEQFF. This chain uses TRBV3-1 with TRBJ2-1, with 11 bases fitting TRBD2. The CDR3 is made up of 16 amino acids. V shed 5 bases and J 6 bases; nucleotides not matched to a gene: 9. Per germline, CDR1 LGHDT and CDR2 YNNKEL (reference sequence).

V usage is TRBV20-1 and J usage is TRBJ1-4; 9 bases agree with TRBD1. V lost 3 bases, J lost 7 bases, and 3 bases stayed unmatched. From germline, CDR1 is DFQATT and CDR2 SNEGSKA (reference sequence). This CDR3 has 13 residues. For the CDR3, the DNA is TGCAGTGCTAGGGGGACAGGGTCTGAAAAACTGTTTTTT. This sequence encodes CSARGTGSEKLFF.

The rearrangement joins TRBV20-1 to TRBJ1-1; D uncertain. The CDR3 spans 10 residues. Trimming pared 6 bases from V and 7 bases from J, leaving 9 bases between. Germline values: CDR1 DFQATT, CDR2 SNEGSKA (reference sequence). The CDR3: CSARWNEAFF. DNA of the CDR3: TGCAGTGCCCGATGGAATGAAGCTTTCTTT.

The genes are TRBV6-1 and TRBJ2-1; 9 nucleotides agree with TRBD1. V gave up 9 bases and J gave up 4 bases; unmatched junction bases: 4. CDR3 size: 13 residues. From germline, CDR1 is MNHNS and CDR2 SASEGT. CDR3 sequence (DNA): TGTGCCAGACGACAGGGGGAATACAATGAGCAGTTCTTC. Its protein product is CARRQGEYNEQFF.

The rearrangement links TRBV10-3 to TRBJ1-2; 12 bases fit TRBD1. The CDR3 has 14 residues. Germline V gene lookup returns CDR1 ENHRY and CDR2 SYGVKD. V gave up 4 bases and J gave up 8 bases; unmatched junction bases: 5. The CDR3 DNA reads as TGTGCCATCAGTGGGGGACAGGGGGCGGAAGGCTACACCTTC. Translation gives CAISGGQGAEGYTF.

This rearrangement joins TRBV6-2 or TRBV6-3 to TRBJ2-7, with D perhaps TRBD1 or TRBD2 (5 bases each). The CDR3 contains 13 residues. Germline V gene sequence: CDR1 MNHEY, CDR2 SVGEGT. The ends were cut back, 2 bases at V and 5 bases at J, with 10 bases in the middle. CDR3 coding DNA: TGTGCCAGCAGTTACCCTGGGGGACACGAGCAGTACTTC. It specifies CASSYPGGHEQYF.

In this sample, this clonotype turned up a few times. The chain carries TRBV19 and TRBJ2-1, with 10 bases aligning to TRBD2. V dropped 5 bases and J dropped 9; count of bases not matched to a gene: 7. The CDR3 is 14 residues long. Germline V CDR1 and CDR2: LNHDA, SQIVND (reference sequence). The DNA for the CDR3 is TGTGCCAGTAGTGGAGCGGGGGGGCGGTTTGAGCAGTTCTTC. This encodes CASSGAGGRFEQFF.

The chain combines TRBV6-6 with TRBJ2-3; TRBD2 agrees at 9 bases. This CDR3 is 15 amino acids long. V lost 4 bases and J lost 1; bases outside the gene matches: 3. Germline V CDR1 and CDR2: MNHNY, SVGAGI (reference sequence). The DNA for the CDR3 is TGTGCCAGCAGTTTCTGGACTAGCGGCACAGATACGCAGTATTTT. Encoded protein: CASSFWTSGTDTQYF.